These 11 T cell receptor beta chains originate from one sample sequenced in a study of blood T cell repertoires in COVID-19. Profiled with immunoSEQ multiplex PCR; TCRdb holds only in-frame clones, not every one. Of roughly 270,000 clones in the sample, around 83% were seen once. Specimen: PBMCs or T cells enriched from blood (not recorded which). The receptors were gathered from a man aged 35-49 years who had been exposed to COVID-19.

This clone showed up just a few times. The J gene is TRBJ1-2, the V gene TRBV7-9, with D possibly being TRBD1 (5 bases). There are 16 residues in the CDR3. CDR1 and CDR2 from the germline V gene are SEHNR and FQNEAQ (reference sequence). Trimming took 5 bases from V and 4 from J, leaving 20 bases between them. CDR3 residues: CASSPTGRRRGYGYTF. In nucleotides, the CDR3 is TGTGCCAGCAGCCCCACGGGACGCCGGCGGGGCTATGGCTACACCTTC.

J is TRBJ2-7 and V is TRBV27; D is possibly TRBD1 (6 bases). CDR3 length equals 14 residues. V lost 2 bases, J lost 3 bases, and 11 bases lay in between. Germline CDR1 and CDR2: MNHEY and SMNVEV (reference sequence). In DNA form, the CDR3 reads TGTGCCAGCAGTTTAACGACAGGAGGCTACGAGCAGTACTTC. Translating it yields CASSLTTGGYEQYF.

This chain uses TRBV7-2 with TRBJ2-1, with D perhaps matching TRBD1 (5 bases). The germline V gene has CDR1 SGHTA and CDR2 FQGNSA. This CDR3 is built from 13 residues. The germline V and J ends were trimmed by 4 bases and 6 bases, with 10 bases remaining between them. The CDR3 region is CASSSFRGNEQFF. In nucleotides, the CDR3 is TGTGCCAGCAGCTCGTTTAGGGGCAATGAGCAGTTCTTC.

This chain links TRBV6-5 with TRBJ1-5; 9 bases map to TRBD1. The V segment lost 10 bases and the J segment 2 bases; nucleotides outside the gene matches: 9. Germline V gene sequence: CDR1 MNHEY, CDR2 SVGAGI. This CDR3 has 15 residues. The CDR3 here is CATKQGAVGNQPQHF. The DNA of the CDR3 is TGTGCCACTAAACAGGGGGCGGTTGGCAATCAGCCCCAGCATTTT.

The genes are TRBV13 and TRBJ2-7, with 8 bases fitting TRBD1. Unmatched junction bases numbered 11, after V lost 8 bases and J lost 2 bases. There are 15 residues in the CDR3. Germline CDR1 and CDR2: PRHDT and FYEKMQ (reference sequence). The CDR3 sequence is CASGGLTGDPYEQYF. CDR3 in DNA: TGTGCCAGCGGCGGCCTGACAGGGGACCCCTACGAGCAGTACTTC.

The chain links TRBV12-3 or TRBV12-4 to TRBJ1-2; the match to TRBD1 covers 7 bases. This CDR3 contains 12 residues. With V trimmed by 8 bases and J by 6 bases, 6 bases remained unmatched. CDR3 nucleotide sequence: TGTGCCAGCGCAGGGGGATCGAATGGCTACACCTTC. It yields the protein CASAGGSNGYTF.

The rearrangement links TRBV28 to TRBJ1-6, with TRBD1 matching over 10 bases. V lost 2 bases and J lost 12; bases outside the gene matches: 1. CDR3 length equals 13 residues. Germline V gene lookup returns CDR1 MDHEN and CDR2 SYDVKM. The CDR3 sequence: CASSLGTGEPLHF. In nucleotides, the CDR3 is TGTGCCAGCAGTTTAGGGACAGGGGAACCCCTCCACTTT.

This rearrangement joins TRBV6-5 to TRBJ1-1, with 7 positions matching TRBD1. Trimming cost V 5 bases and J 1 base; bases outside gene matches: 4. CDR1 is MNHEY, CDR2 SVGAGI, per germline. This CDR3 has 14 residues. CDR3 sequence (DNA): TGTGCCAGCAGTAACCGGGACAGGAACACTGAAGCTTTCTTT. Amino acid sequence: CASSNRDRNTEAFF.

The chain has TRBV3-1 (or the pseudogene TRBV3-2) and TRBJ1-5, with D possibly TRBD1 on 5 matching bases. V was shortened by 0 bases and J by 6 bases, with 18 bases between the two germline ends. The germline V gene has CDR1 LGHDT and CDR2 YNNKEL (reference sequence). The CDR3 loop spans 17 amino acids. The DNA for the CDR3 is TGTGCCAGCAGCCAAGAAGGCCGAGGGGCGCGGGGTCAGCCCCAGCATTTT. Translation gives CASSQEGRGARGQPQHF.

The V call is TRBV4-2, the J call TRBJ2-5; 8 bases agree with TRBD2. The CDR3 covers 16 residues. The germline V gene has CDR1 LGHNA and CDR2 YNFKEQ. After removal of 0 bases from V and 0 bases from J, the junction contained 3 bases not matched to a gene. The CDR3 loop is CASSQDPSGYQETQYF. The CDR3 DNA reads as TGTGCCAGCAGCCAAGATCCTAGCGGGTACCAAGAGACCCAGTACTTC.

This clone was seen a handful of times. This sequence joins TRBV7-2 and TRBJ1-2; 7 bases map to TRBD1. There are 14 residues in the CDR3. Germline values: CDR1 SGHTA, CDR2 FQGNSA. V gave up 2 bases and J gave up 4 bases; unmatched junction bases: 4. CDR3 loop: CASSLQGGPYGYTF. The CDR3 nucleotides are TGTGCCAGCAGCTTACAGGGGGGTCCCTATGGCTACACCTTC.